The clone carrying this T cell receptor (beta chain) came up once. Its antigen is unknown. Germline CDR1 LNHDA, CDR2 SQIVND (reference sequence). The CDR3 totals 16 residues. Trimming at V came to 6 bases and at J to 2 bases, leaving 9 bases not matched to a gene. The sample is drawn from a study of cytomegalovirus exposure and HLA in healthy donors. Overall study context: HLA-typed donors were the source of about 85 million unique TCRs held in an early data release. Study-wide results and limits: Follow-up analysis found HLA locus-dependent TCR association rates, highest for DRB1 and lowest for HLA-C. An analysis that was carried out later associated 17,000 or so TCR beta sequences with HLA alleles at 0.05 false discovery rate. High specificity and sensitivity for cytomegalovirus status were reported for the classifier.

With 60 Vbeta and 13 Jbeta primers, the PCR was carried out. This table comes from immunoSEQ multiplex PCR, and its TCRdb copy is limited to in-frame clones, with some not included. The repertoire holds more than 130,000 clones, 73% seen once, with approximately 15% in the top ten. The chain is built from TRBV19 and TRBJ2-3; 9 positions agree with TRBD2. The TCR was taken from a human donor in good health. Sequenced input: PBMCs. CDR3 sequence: CASSSGTSRYTDTQYF. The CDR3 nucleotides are TGTGCCAGTAGCAGCGGGACTAGCCGGTACACAGATACGCAGTATTTT.